One sample yielded the 11 T cell receptor beta chains listed below, sequenced in a study of shared clonotypes between healthy human individuals. The repertoire was sequenced with immunoSEQ multiplex PCR; TCRdb's copy has only in-frame clones and lacks some. The sample lists around 2.3 million clones; 90% to 97% were seen once. The sequenced sample was naive CD4+ T cells sorted from blood. The subset is: CD45RA+ positively selected. The receptors derive from a man between 18 and 29 years old in good health.

Regarding this clone: Other DNA sequences of this sample code for an identical CDR3. The V gene is TRBV5-1, the J gene TRBJ1-1; D is perhaps TRBD1 (6 bases). V gave up 4 bases and J gave up 1 base, with 14 bases separating them. CDR1 is SGHRS and CDR2 is YFSETQ in the germline V gene. This CDR3 region has 15 residues. CDR3 amino acids: CASSPPGQENTEAFF. The CDR3 nucleotides read TGCGCCAGCAGCCCCCCGGGACAAGAGAACACTGAAGCTTTCTTT. Together with reference TRBV5-1 and TRBJ1-1, the CDR3 gives the full variable domain: KAGVTQTPRYLIKTRGQQVTLSCSPISGHRSVSWYQQTPGQGLQFLFEYFSETQRNKGNFPGRFSGRQFSNSRSEMNVSTLELGDSALYLCASSPPGQENTEAFFGQGTRLTVV.

Written as DNA, the CDR3 is TGTGCCAGCAGCAAAGAAGGCGGCGGGGAGCTGTTTTTT. It codes for CASSKEGGGELFF. This sequence joins TRBV21-1 and TRBJ2-2; TRBD2 is the table's D call, not checked against the DNA. TRBV21-1 is noted as a pseudogene. The CDR3 extends over 13 amino acids.

The gene calls are TRBV5-1 and TRBJ1-1; 9 nucleotides agree with TRBD1. Germline trimming cut 2 bases from V and 5 bases from J; bases unmatched to any gene: 4. The CDR3 covers 14 residues. Germline CDR1 reads SGHRS; CDR2 reads YFSETQ. Written as DNA, the CDR3 is TGCGCCAGCAGCTTACAGGGGGCGAGAACTGAAGCTTTCTTT. Translated: CASSLQGARTEAFF. The entire variable domain, with the rest obtained from reference TRBV5-1 and TRBJ1-1, is as follows: KAGVTQTPRYLIKTRGQQVTLSCSPISGHRSVSWYQQTPGQGLQFLFEYFSETQRNKGNFPGRFSGRQFSNSRSEMNVSTLELGDSALYLCASSLQGARTEAFFGQGTRLTVV.

The gene calls are TRBV6-6 and TRBJ1-3; D gene unclear. Germline values: CDR1 MNHNY, CDR2 SVGAGI (reference sequence). This CDR3 spans 13 amino acids. V was shortened by 7 bases and J by 3 bases, with 10 bases between the two germline ends. CDR3 bases: TGTGCCAGCATTCGGGTTTTTGGAAACACCATATATTTT. Translation: CASIRVFGNTIYF.

The chain employs TRBV2 and TRBJ1-1; no definite D call. V lost 4 bases and J 3 bases, leaving 9 bases between the germline ends. The CDR3 has 13 residues. Germline loops: CDR1 SNHLY, CDR2 FYNNEI. DNA of the CDR3: TGTGCCAGCAGTGTGGTATCGGACACTGAAGCTTTCTTT. Translated, it gives CASSVVSDTEAFF. Filled out from reference TRBV2 and TRBJ1-1, the complete variable domain reads EPEVTQTPSHQVTQMGQEVILRCVPISNHLYFYWYRQILGQKVEFLVSFYNNEISEKSEIFDDQFSVERPDGSNFTLKIRSTKLEDSAMYFCASSVVSDTEAFFGQGTRLTVV.

This clone came up once. The chain has TRBV5-6 and TRBJ2-1, with a possible D match to TRBD2 (5 bases). Trimming removed 4 bases from V and 0 bases from J, with 11 bases in between. The CDR3 totals 15 residues. Germline V lookup: CDR1 SGHDT, CDR2 YYEEEE. This chain's CDR3 is CASSRELSSYNEQFF. In DNA, the CDR3 is TGTGCCAGCAGCCGGGAACTAAGCTCCTACAATGAGCAGTTCTTC. The entire variable domain, with the rest obtained from reference TRBV5-6 and TRBJ2-1, is as follows: DAGVTQSPTHLIKTRGQQVTLRCSPKSGHDTVSWYQQALGQGPQFIFQYYEEEERQRGNFPDRFSGHQFPNYSSELNVNALLLGDSALYLCASSRELSSYNEQFFGPGTRLTVL.

This clone occurred a few times. Other DNA sequences from this sample encode an identical CDR3 as well. CDR3 nucleotides: TGTGCCTGGAGTGTGAGGGTGAACACTGAAGCTTTCTTT. It translates to CAWSVRVNTEAFF. V and J are TRBV30 and TRBJ1-1; D is unresolved. Germline CDR1 GTSNPN, CDR2 SVGIG (reference sequence). CDR3 size: 13 residues. V lost 0 bases and J lost 0, with 5 bases in between.

The chain combines TRBV7-9 with TRBJ2-2; 7 bases match TRBD1. The CDR3 totals 13 residues. The germline gives CDR1 SEHNR, CDR2 FQNEAQ (reference sequence). Trimming took 5 bases from V and 6 from J; bases not matched to a gene: 3. The CDR3 region is CASSPRGPGELFF. The CDR3 coding sequence is TGTGCCAGCAGCCCTAGGGGGCCCGGGGAGCTGTTTTTT.

The genes are TRBV30 and TRBJ1-5; weak D call: TRBD1 (5 bases). Germline loops: CDR1 GTSNPN, CDR2 SVGIG (reference sequence). Trimming stripped 5 bases from V and 5 bases from J, with 16 bases between. This CDR3 contains 14 residues. The CDR3 spells CAWLQKGGDQPQHF. The CDR3 region has the DNA TGTGCCTGGTTACAGAAGGGAGGGGATCAGCCCCAGCATTTT.

The chain joins TRBV5-8 to TRBJ2-3; a weak D match, TRBD2 (7 bases). V dropped 4 bases and J dropped 4 bases, with 10 bases sitting between them. CDR1 is SGHTS, CDR2 YDEGEE, per germline. CDR3 size: 13 residues. CDR3 in amino acids: CASSRGGADTQYF. The CDR3 DNA reads as TGTGCCAGCAGCCGAGGGGGGGCAGATACGCAGTATTTT.

The chain is built from TRBV10-3 and TRBJ1-4, with D hard to call. V lost 10 bases, J lost 6 bases, and 15 bases lay in between. The CDR3 loop spans 13 amino acids. The germline gives CDR1 ENHRY, CDR2 SYGVKD. CDR3 residues: CATRTASDEKLFF. CDR3 in DNA: TGTGCCACGCGAACCGCTTCGGATGAAAAACTGTTTTTT.